The clone carrying this T cell receptor (beta chain) was seen more than once but under ten times. Its antigen is unknown. These data are taken from a study of OX40 agonist ivuxolimab in advanced cancers. Study-wide points: On average, CD8+ T cells showed a greater number of expanded clones than CD4+.

The repertoire was sequenced with immunoSEQ multiplex PCR; TCRdb's copy has only in-frame clones and lacks some. The table has approximately 13,000 clones, approximately 72% seen once; the top ten hold about a third. Germline V gives CDR1 LNHDA, CDR2 SQIVND (reference sequence). Trimming left V 4 bases short and J 0 bases short, with 10 bases between. The CDR3 spans 15 residues. The sequence was collected from an adult with an advanced solid tumor such as melanoma, head and neck, liver or kidney cancer. The chain carries TRBV19 and TRBJ2-1; no clear D. The input for sequencing was CD4+ or CD8+ T cells sorted from blood, taken in a trial of the OX40 agonist ivuxolimab. CDR3 DNA sequence: TGTGCCAGTAGTACCAGCAGGAGCTCCTACAATGAGCAGTTCTTC. It translates to CASSTSRSSYNEQFF.